Below, 18 T cell receptor beta chains from the same sample are listed, as sequenced in a study of shared clonotypes between healthy human individuals. Produced via immunoSEQ multiplex PCR; TCRdb's table is partial and in-frame only. This table holds some 2 million clones, approximately 95% found once. Sample: naive CD4+ T cells sorted from blood. As to subset: CD45RA+ positively selected. These receptors were taken from a man aged 18 to 29 in good health.

The V gene is TRBV4-3, the J gene TRBJ2-7, with 12 nucleotides matching TRBD2. Germline V gene lookup returns CDR1 LGHNA and CDR2 YSLEER. V dropped 4 bases and J dropped 5; count of bases not matched to a gene: 3. This CDR3 has 14 residues. The CDR3 reads CASSPRTSGNEQYF. The CDR3 DNA is TGCGCCAGCAGCCCCCGGACTAGCGGGAACGAGCAGTACTTC.

The chain uses TRBV27 and TRBJ1-2; TRBD1 aligns across 7 bases. CDR1 is MNHEY and CDR2 is SMNVEV in the germline V gene (reference sequence). This CDR3 contains 14 residues. V gave up 6 bases and J gave up 5 bases; unmatched junction bases: 9. Here the CDR3 DNA reads TGTGCCAGCAGCCTCAGGGGGGCTAGGTATGGCTACACCTTC. Protein sequence: CASSLRGARYGYTF.

This chain links TRBV2 with TRBJ1-1; D unresolved. From germline, CDR1 is SNHLY and CDR2 FYNNEI. V was pared by 3 bases and J by 3 bases, with 8 bases between. The CDR3 consists of 13 residues. CDR3 protein: CASSDPADTEAFF. Written as DNA, the CDR3 is TGTGCCAGCAGTGACCCCGCGGACACTGAAGCTTTCTTT.

The chain joins TRBV10-3 to TRBJ2-7; the match to TRBD1 covers 7 bases. The CDR3 runs to 15 residues. Trimming cost V 6 bases and J 1 base; bases outside gene matches: 9. Germline V lookup: CDR1 ENHRY, CDR2 SYGVKD. The CDR3 is CAISDSGTVSYEQYF. CDR3 nucleotides: TGTGCCATCAGCGATTCCGGGACAGTATCCTACGAGCAGTACTTC.

J is TRBJ1-5 and V is TRBV6-1; 7 positions match TRBD1. The germline CDR1 and CDR2 sequences are MNHNS and SASEGT. The V gene end was trimmed by 4 bases and the J gene end by 2 bases; junction bases not matched to a gene: 5. There are 15 residues in the CDR3. CDR3 nucleotides: TGTGCCAGCAGTGCAGTTACAGGGGGCAATCAGCCCCAGCATTTT. As protein: CASSAVTGGNQPQHF.

The chain carries TRBV19 and TRBJ2-7; 8 bases fit TRBD1. In germline, CDR1 is LNHDA, CDR2 SQIVND (reference sequence). CDR3 length: 15 amino acids. Germline trimming cut 6 bases from V and 6 bases from J; bases unmatched to any gene: 13. The CDR3 DNA sequence: TGTGCCAGTAGCAAGACCGACAGGGGCATTTTCGAGCAGTACTTC. Translation gives CASSKTDRGIFEQYF.

The chain carries TRBV5-5 and TRBJ1-4, with 7 bases that match TRBD1. The CDR3 extends over 15 amino acids. V gave up 4 bases and J gave up 8 bases; unmatched junction bases: 11. The germline V gene has CDR1 SGHKS and CDR2 YYEKEE (reference sequence). The CDR3 reads CASSLDRAQEEKLFF. The CDR3 region has the DNA TGTGCCAGCAGCCTCGACAGGGCTCAGGAAGAAAAACTGTTTTTT.

This clone was seen only once. The chain joins TRBV27 to TRBJ2-7; 8 bases are shared with TRBD1. Germline V gene data show CDR1 as MNHEY and CDR2 as SMNVEV (reference sequence). V lost 5 bases and J lost 2; bases outside the gene matches: 8. The CDR3 has 15 amino acids. In DNA form, the CDR3 reads TGTGCCAGCAGTAAATACGGACAGGGTGCCTACGAGCAGTACTTC. Translating gives CASSKYGQGAYEQYF.

The V and J genes are TRBV30 and TRBJ1-2; D is possibly TRBD1 (6 bases). This CDR3 is 16 amino acids long. Trimming removed 1 base at V and 0 bases at J, with 15 bases between. Germline values: CDR1 GTSNPN, CDR2 SVGIG (reference sequence). CDR3 amino acids: CAWSDPLGTTNYGYTF. Here the CDR3 DNA reads TGTGCCTGGAGTGACCCCCTCGGGACAACTAACTATGGCTACACCTTC. The full variable domain, with the rest looked up from reference TRBV30 and TRBJ1-2, is SQTIHQWPATLVQPVGSPLSLECTVEGTSNPNLYWYRQAAGRGLQLLFYSVGIGQISSEVPQNLSASRPQDRQFILSSKKLLLSDSGFYLCAWSDPLGTTNYGYTFGSGTRLTVV.

The V gene is TRBV11-2, the J gene TRBJ2-7; tentatively, D is TRBD2 (6 bases). Germline values: CDR1 SGHAT, CDR2 FQNNGV. Trimming removed 3 bases from V and 3 bases from J, with 18 bases in between. This CDR3 contains 16 residues. The CDR3 region is CASSFAGLNNFYEQYF. CDR3 DNA: TGTGCCAGCAGCTTTGCGGGACTGAACAACTTCTACGAGCAGTACTTC. Using reference TRBV11-2 and TRBJ2-7 for the parts outside the CDR3, the full variable domain is EAGVAQSPRYKIIEKRQSVAFWCNPISGHATLYWYQQILGQGPKLLIQFQNNGVVDDSQLPKDRFSAERLKGVDSTLKIQPAKLEDSAVYLCASSFAGLNNFYEQYFGPGTRLTVT.

This clone was recorded many times. This chain joins TRBV30 and TRBJ2-5; D gene unclear. This CDR3 is 11 amino acids long. V lost 4 bases and J lost 5, with 8 bases in between. Germline CDR1 is GTSNPN and CDR2 is SVGIG (reference sequence). CDR3 nucleotides: TGTGCCTGGATTCAGTACGAGACCCAGTACTTC. Translated: CAWIQYETQYF.

The V gene is TRBV30, the J gene TRBJ1-2; 9 bases agree with TRBD1. Germline V gives CDR1 GTSNPN, CDR2 SVGIG (reference sequence). With 7 bases clipped from V and 4 bases from J, the junction kept 7 bases outside the gene matches. The CDR3 covers 13 residues. In DNA form, the CDR3 reads TGTGCCTCCGGACAGGGGCAAACCTATGGCTACACCTTC. Its protein is CASGQGQTYGYTF.

The J gene is TRBJ2-7, the V gene TRBV18, with 8 bases matching TRBD1. The germline V gene has CDR1 KGHSH and CDR2 LQKENI. The CDR3 runs to 16 residues. V gave up 4 bases and J gave up 3 bases; unmatched junction bases: 11. The CDR3 reads CASSLGQGAINYEQYF. The CDR3, as DNA: TGTGCCAGCTCACTCGGACAGGGAGCTATCAACTACGAGCAGTACTTC.

The gene calls are TRBV7-9 and TRBJ2-7; a weak D match, TRBD2 (5 bases). This CDR3 contains 11 residues. Between the trimmed V and J ends, which lost 5 bases and 12 bases, there was a span of 14 bases. The germline CDR1 and CDR2 sequences are SEHNR and FQNEAQ (reference sequence). The CDR3, as DNA: TGTGCCAGCAGCCCCTTCGGGGATTTGTACTTC. Residues: CASSPFGDLYF. The full variable domain, completed using reference TRBV7-9 and TRBJ2-7, is DTGVSQNPRHKITKRGQNVTFRCDPISEHNRLYWYRQTLGQGPEFLTYFQNEAQLEKSRLLSDRFSAERPKGSFSTLEIQRTEQGDSAMYLCASSPFGDLYFGPGTRLTVT.

Comment on this clone: The same CDR3 can be traced to other DNA sequences in this sample. The rearrangement joins TRBV10-1 to TRBJ2-7; D is unresolved. CDR1 WNHNN and CDR2 SYGVQD come from the germline V gene (reference sequence). The length of the CDR3 is 14 residues. V was cut by 0 bases and J by 1 base, with 7 bases left in between. The CDR3 protein is CASSESGRSYEQYF. The DNA for the CDR3 is TGCGCCAGCAGTGAGTCCGGACGGTCCTACGAGCAGTACTTC.

The chain is built from TRBV11-2 and TRBJ2-5; 7 bases agree with TRBD1. The CDR3 consists of 14 residues. Germline lookup yields CDR1 SGHAT and CDR2 FQNNGV. Losses at the gene ends were 6 bases for V and 1 base for J; bases not matched to a gene: 5. The CDR3 protein is CASRGDSGQETQYF. CDR3 nucleotide sequence: TGTGCCAGCAGAGGGGACAGCGGCCAAGAGACCCAGTACTTC. Full variable domain (missing parts from reference TRBV11-2 and TRBJ2-5): EAGVAQSPRYKIIEKRQSVAFWCNPISGHATLYWYQQILGQGPKLLIQFQNNGVVDDSQLPKDRFSAERLKGVDSTLKIQPAKLEDSAVYLCASRGDSGQETQYFGPGTRLLVL.

With respect to this clone: This sample includes further DNA sequences coding for the same CDR3. The V and J genes are TRBV5-1 and TRBJ2-5, with TRBD2 identical over 14 bases. Trimming took 4 bases from V and 4 from J; bases not matched to a gene: 3. CDR3 size: 15 residues. Germline V gene data show CDR1 as SGHRS and CDR2 as YFSETQ. The CDR3 sequence is CASSGGLAGGETQYF. CDR3 DNA: TGCGCCAGCAGCGGCGGACTAGCGGGGGGAGAGACCCAGTACTTC.

The rearrangement uses TRBV25-1 and TRBJ1-2; tentatively, D is TRBD1 (6 bases). The CDR3 runs to 13 residues. Trimming stripped 3 bases from V and 8 bases from J, with 13 bases between. The germline gives CDR1 MGHDK, CDR2 SYGVNS. This CDR3 reads CASSDWDTRGYTF. CDR3 nucleotide sequence: TGTGCCAGCAGTGATTGGGACACCCGCGGCTACACCTTC.